The 29 T cell receptor beta chains below come from one sample, sequenced in a study of T-cell reconstitution after alpha-beta-depleted transplantation in children. Molecular barcoding with unique molecular identifiers was used for the TCRbeta library. Using its own MiXCR run on the PCR reads, TCRdb lists one record per CDR3 protein. Of roughly 100,000 distinct CDR3 sequences in the sample, 8% to 9% were seen once. The sample here was PBMCs from the stem cell graft donor, taken from the stem cell graft. The receptors were gathered from a human donor who donated a stem cell graft to a child with congenital amegakaryocytic thrombocytopenia.

The chain links TRBV11-2 to TRBJ2-3; possibly TRBD2 for D (6 bases). Trimming took 5 bases from V and 4 from J, leaving 19 bases between them. The length of the CDR3 is 16 residues. The germline CDR1 and CDR2 sequences are SGHAT and FQNNGV. The CDR3 DNA reads as TGTGCCAGCAGCCGGGACCTAGCGCCCGCGGCAGATACGCAGTATTTT. Amino acids: CASSRDLAPAADTQYF.

This clonotype was counted at least ten times. The chain joins TRBV27 to TRBJ2-1; TRBD2 agrees at 7 bases. With V trimmed by 5 bases and J by 4 bases, 8 bases remained unmatched. Per germline, CDR1 MNHEY and CDR2 SMNVEV (reference sequence). This CDR3 comprises 15 residues. The CDR3 reads CASSHRGDRYNEQFF. The CDR3 DNA reads TGTGCCAGCAGTCACCGGGGGGACCGTTACAATGAGCAGTTCTTC.

In this sample, this clonotype turned up many times. V is TRBV18 and J is TRBJ2-2; 11 nucleotides align to TRBD1. Germline lookup yields CDR1 KGHSH and CDR2 LQKENI. Trimming removed 3 bases from V and 4 bases from J; junction bases left unmatched: 4. The CDR3 loop spans 16 amino acids. The CDR3 spells CASSPDRGRATGELFF. In nucleotides, the CDR3 is TGTGCCAGCTCACCGGACAGGGGGCGAGCCACCGGGGAGCTGTTTTTT.

At least ten counts were recorded for this clonotype. The V call is TRBV27, the J call TRBJ2-7, with 7 nucleotides matching TRBD1. This CDR3 is 14 amino acids long. V gave up 11 bases and J gave up 7 bases; unmatched junction bases: 17. Germline CDR1 reads MNHEY; CDR2 reads SMNVEV (reference sequence). In DNA, the CDR3 is TGTGCCGCCCCCGAGGGACAGTGTTTCCGTGAGCAGTACTTC. This codes for CAAPEGQCFREQYF.

This clonotype was observed many times. The chain employs TRBV20-1 and TRBJ1-1; D perhaps matches TRBD1 (5 bases). In germline, CDR1 is DFQATT, CDR2 SNEGSKA (reference sequence). Trimming left V 1 base short and J 8 bases short, with 14 bases between. There are 13 residues in the CDR3. The CDR3: CSARVWGGPEAFF. In DNA form, the CDR3 reads TGCAGTGCTAGAGTTTGGGGGGGTCCAGAAGCTTTCTTT.

Ten or more counts support this clonotype. The chain has TRBV20-1 and TRBJ2-1, with 8 positions matching TRBD2. Trimming cost V 1 base and J 5 bases; bases outside gene matches: 4. The germline V gene encodes CDR1 DFQATT and CDR2 SNEGSKA (reference sequence). The CDR3 contains 14 residues. The CDR3: CSARVSGRDNEQFF. DNA of the CDR3: TGCAGTGCTAGAGTGAGCGGGAGAGACAATGAGCAGTTCTTC.

This clonotype has more than one count but fewer than ten. The chain carries TRBV12-3 or TRBV12-4 and TRBJ2-1; TRBD1 agrees at 7 bases. The junction had 10 bases not matched to a gene; V was cut back by 6 bases and J by 8 bases. The CDR3 length is 14 residues. This chain's CDR3 is CASSHPGTVDEQFF. The CDR3 nucleotides are TGTGCCAGCAGCCACCCCGGGACAGTCGATGAGCAGTTCTTC.

This clonotype was detected many times. This sequence joins TRBV4-1 and TRBJ2-2, with D perhaps assigned TRBD1 or TRBD2 (6 bases each). The V gene lost 4 bases and the J gene lost 0 bases, with 15 bases spanning the gap. This CDR3 is built from 17 residues. CDR1 is MGHRA and CDR2 is YSYEKL in the germline V gene. Here the CDR3 reads CASSPDPGGTNTGELFF. CDR3 nucleotides: TGCGCCAGCAGCCCCGACCCCGGGGGCACGAACACCGGGGAGCTGTTTTTT.

At least ten counts were recorded for this clonotype. J is TRBJ2-6 and V is TRBV6-2 or TRBV6-3, with TRBD1 identical over 9 bases. V was pared by 6 bases and J by 1 base, with 4 bases of the junction left unmatched. The CDR3 loop spans 16 amino acids. Germline CDR1 and CDR2: MNHEY and SVGEGT. The CDR3 spells CASSPGQGSGANVLTF. The DNA of the CDR3 is TGTGCCAGCAGCCCTGGACAGGGGTCTGGGGCCAACGTCCTGACTTTC.

This clonotype was picked up many times. The gene calls are TRBV7-2 and TRBJ2-3, with 9 positions matching TRBD1. This CDR3 contains 15 residues. V dropped 4 bases and J dropped 0; count of bases not matched to a gene: 2. In germline, CDR1 is SGHTA, CDR2 FQGNSA. The chain's CDR3 is CASSSTGGSTDTQYF. The CDR3 DNA sequence: TGTGCCAGCAGCTCGACAGGGGGGAGCACAGATACGCAGTATTTT.

Many counts were recorded for this clonotype. This chain links TRBV20-1 with TRBJ1-2; D is ambiguous. Trimming stripped 6 bases from V and 2 bases from J, with 10 bases between. Germline V lookup: CDR1 DFQATT, CDR2 SNEGSKA (reference sequence). This CDR3 contains 12 residues. This CDR3 is CSAETYNYGYTF. The CDR3, as DNA: TGCAGTGCCGAGACGTACAACTATGGCTACACCTTC.

This clonotype showed up many times. The chain employs TRBV4-3 and TRBJ2-7; no clear D. The CDR3 is 14 amino acids. Germline V gives CDR1 LGHNA, CDR2 YSLEER. V was clipped by 0 bases and J by 3 bases, with 9 bases between them. CDR3 in amino acids: CASSQDSSGYEQYF. The CDR3 nucleotides are TGCGCCAGCAGCCAAGATTCAAGTGGCTACGAGCAGTACTTC.

This clonotype was recorded at least ten times. The V gene is TRBV27, the J gene TRBJ2-3; D ambiguous. Germline V gene lookup returns CDR1 MNHEY and CDR2 SMNVEV (reference sequence). CDR3 length: 14 amino acids. V lost 3 bases and J 7 bases, leaving 14 bases between the germline ends. In DNA, the CDR3 is TGTGCCAGCAGTTTTTCAAGCACCCAACATACGCAGTATTTT. Translation: CASSFSSTQHTQYF.

This clonotype appeared many times. The chain has TRBV4-2 and TRBJ2-5; D might be TRBD2 (6 bases). The CDR3 consists of 17 residues. Germline V gene data show CDR1 as LGHNA and CDR2 as YNFKEQ. V was cut by 0 bases and J by 5 bases, with 19 bases left in between. CDR3 in DNA: TGTGCCAGCAGCCAAGATGTGGTAGCGGAGGAGGGGGAGACCCAGTACTTC. Protein product: CASSQDVVAEEGETQYF.

This clonotype was counted between two and nine times. The chain uses TRBV4-3 and TRBJ2-3; 7 bases align to TRBD2. With V trimmed by 0 bases and J by 4 bases, 10 bases remained unmatched. There are 17 residues in the CDR3. Germline loops: CDR1 LGHNA, CDR2 YSLEER. CDR3 residues: CASSQDFGGSLPDTQYF. DNA of the CDR3: TGCGCCAGCAGCCAAGATTTTGGCGGGAGCTTGCCAGATACGCAGTATTTT.

The chain recombines TRBV5-1 with TRBJ1-1; D perhaps matches TRBD1 (5 bases). The germline CDR1 and CDR2 sequences are SGHRS and YFSETQ. The CDR3 covers 15 residues. The V end was cut by 2 bases, the J end by 4 bases, with 15 bases between. The CDR3 DNA reads as TGCGCCAGCAGCTTCTGGGGGGGACGGGGCACTGAAGCTTTCTTT. Translated, it gives CASSFWGGRGTEAFF.

This clonotype was seen more than once but under ten times. The V gene is TRBV7-8, the J gene TRBJ2-7; maybe TRBD1 (6 bases). V was cut by 1 base and J by 1 base, with 17 bases left in between. CDR3 length: 17 amino acids. Per germline, CDR1 SGHVS and CDR2 FQNEAQ. The CDR3 is CASSLESGTSLSYEQYF. The CDR3 bases are TGTGCCAGCAGCTTAGAATCCGGGACATCACTTTCCTACGAGCAGTACTTC.

CDR3 sequence reads: CASSLLSSPQETQYF. In DNA form, the CDR3 reads TGCGCCAGCAGCTTATTATCCAGCCCACAAGAGACCCAGTACTTC. The chain uses TRBV5-1 and TRBJ2-5; no clear D. The length of the CDR3 is 15 residues. V gave up 2 bases and J gave up 2 bases, with 13 bases separating them. The germline V gene encodes CDR1 SGHRS and CDR2 YFSETQ.

This clonotype was detected ten times or more. The CDR3 reads CAISEGTNEQYF. The CDR3 DNA sequence: TGTGCCATCAGTGAAGGGACTAACGAGCAGTACTTC. The rearrangement links TRBV10-3 to TRBJ2-7; TRBD2 agrees at 7 bases. This CDR3 contains 12 residues. The germline gives CDR1 ENHRY, CDR2 SYGVKD. J lost 5 bases, V lost 3 bases, and 1 base had no gene match.

Ten or more counts support this clonotype. The chain has TRBV12-3 or TRBV12-4 and TRBJ1-1; TRBD1 is a possible D gene (5 bases). This CDR3 has 13 amino acids. Trimming removed 3 bases from V and 6 bases from J, with 11 bases in between. CDR3: CASSFVRDSEAFF. CDR3 nucleotide sequence: TGTGCCAGCAGTTTCGTCAGGGATTCTGAAGCTTTCTTT.

This clonotype was detected many times. The rearrangement joins TRBV30 to TRBJ2-3, with D hard to call. Trimming removed 0 bases at V and 0 bases at J, with 4 bases between. The CDR3 contains 13 residues. The germline gives CDR1 GTSNPN, CDR2 SVGIG (reference sequence). The CDR3 protein is CAWSVRSTDTQYF. The CDR3, as DNA: TGTGCCTGGAGTGTTCGGAGCACAGATACGCAGTATTTT.

There are many counts of this clonotype. The chain employs TRBV6-5 and TRBJ1-2; maybe TRBD1 (6 bases). Germline V lookup: CDR1 MNHEY, CDR2 SVGAGI. This CDR3 is 16 amino acids long. Between the trimmed V and J ends, which lost 2 bases and 2 bases, there was a span of 15 bases. Here the CDR3 DNA reads TGTGCCAGCAGTTACCGGACAGCCGACAAGAACTATGGCTACACCTTC. Translating gives CASSYRTADKNYGYTF.

This clonotype was counted ten times or more. The chain is built from TRBV20-1 and TRBJ2-1, with 7 positions matching TRBD2. CDR1 and CDR2 from the germline V gene are DFQATT and SNEGSKA (reference sequence). The V and J ends lost 6 bases and 5 bases, in that order; junction bases with no gene match: 10. The CDR3 has 14 residues. The CDR3 region is CSARDYRENNEQFF. Written as DNA, the CDR3 is TGCAGTGCACGGGACTACCGGGAAAACAATGAGCAGTTCTTC.

The table lists this clonotype with many counts. V and J are TRBV30 and TRBJ2-7; D is unresolved. V shed 0 bases and J shed 4 bases, with 7 bases lying between them. CDR1 is GTSNPN and CDR2 is SVGIG in the germline V gene (reference sequence). CDR3 length: 12 amino acids. CDR3 nucleotide sequence: TGTGCCTGGAGTGTACTGCCTTACGAGCAGTACTTC. It codes for CAWSVLPYEQYF. Full variable domain (rest looked up from reference TRBV30 and TRBJ2-7): SQTIHQWPATLVQPVGSPLSLECTVEGTSNPNLYWYRQAAGRGLQLLFYSVGIGQISSEVPQNLSASRPQDRQFILSSKKLLLSDSGFYLCAWSVLPYEQYFGPGTRLTVT.

This clonotype was seen at least ten times. This chain links TRBV28 with TRBJ1-3; no reliable D call. The CDR3 spans 11 residues. Trimming stripped 8 bases from V and 1 base from J, with 3 bases between. Germline-derived CDR1 and CDR2 are MDHEN and SYDVKM. The CDR3 protein is CASASGNTIYF. The CDR3, as DNA: TGTGCCAGCGCTTCTGGAAACACCATATATTTT.

This clonotype showed up many times. V and J are TRBV7-2 and TRBJ2-1, with 7 bases lining up with TRBD1. The ends lost 3 bases at V and 8 bases at J; junction bases unmatched: 7. Germline-derived CDR1 and CDR2 are SGHTA and FQGNSA. This CDR3 comprises 14 residues. The CDR3 spells CASSFGQARDEQFF. The CDR3 DNA is TGTGCCAGCAGCTTCGGACAGGCCCGAGATGAGCAGTTCTTC.

This clonotype was picked up many times. The rearrangement links TRBV5-1 to TRBJ1-1; D may be TRBD1 (5 bases). V was trimmed by 4 bases and J by 0 bases, leaving 19 bases between them. The CDR3 has 17 amino acids. Germline CDR1 reads SGHRS; CDR2 reads YFSETQ. CDR3 sequence (DNA): TGCGCCAGCAGCCCGGCCGGGACGAGAGGTTTGAACACTGAAGCTTTCTTT. Its translation: CASSPAGTRGLNTEAFF.

The chain uses TRBV27 and TRBJ2-3; 8 nucleotides align to TRBD2. V shed 2 bases, J shed 2 bases, and the junction held 12 bases outside the gene matches. The CDR3 extends over 18 amino acids. The germline gives CDR1 MNHEY, CDR2 SMNVEV (reference sequence). CDR3 DNA sequence: TGTGCCAGCAGTTTAGGCGGGGGAATAGCGGGGATCACAGATACGCAGTATTTT. Encoded protein: CASSLGGGIAGITDTQYF.

Ten or more counts support this clonotype. This sequence joins TRBV5-1 and TRBJ2-7; 8 bases agree with TRBD1. Trimming at V came to 1 base and at J to 7 bases, leaving 7 bases not matched to a gene. Germline CDR1 SGHRS, CDR2 YFSETQ. The CDR3 loop spans 14 amino acids. This CDR3 reads CASSLWQGAFEQYF. DNA of the CDR3: TGCGCCAGCAGCTTGTGGCAGGGGGCCTTTGAGCAGTACTTC.